The 15 T cell receptor beta chains reported below all come from one sample, sequenced in a study of identical twins. MiXCR, applied by TCRdb to the 5' RACE reads, yields one record per CDR3 protein. Altogether more than 1.5 million distinct CDR3 sequences are present, about 30% being singletons, with the ten largest covering about 0.25%. Sequenced sample: cord blood. The receptors stem from a newborn girl in good health.

The V call is TRBV28, the J call TRBJ2-7, with D perhaps matching TRBD1 (6 bases). Trimming shortened V by 6 bases and J by 6 bases, and 21 bases separated the two germline ends. CDR1 is MDHEN, CDR2 SYDVKM, per germline. This CDR3 is built from 15 residues. The CDR3 DNA reads TGTGCCAGCAGCACCATGGACAGTTCCCCCTGCGAGCAGTACTTC. It specifies CASSTMDSSPCEQYF.

The gene calls are TRBV12-3 or TRBV12-4 and TRBJ2-1; D perhaps matches TRBD2 (5 bases). The CDR3 sequence is 12 residues long. Trimming removed 4 bases from V and 9 bases from J, with 10 bases in between. The CDR3 sequence: CASSSSGTEQFF. DNA of the CDR3: TGTGCCAGCAGTTCGAGCGGCACTGAGCAGTTCTTC.

The chain has TRBV3-1 and TRBJ2-7; a possible D gene is TRBD2 (6 bases). CDR1 LGHDT and CDR2 YNNKEL come from the germline V gene (reference sequence). The CDR3 extends over 15 amino acids. V lost 2 bases and J 2 bases, leaving 13 bases between the germline ends. The CDR3 region is CASSQTNGRAYEQYF. CDR3 DNA: TGTGCCAGCAGCCAAACAAACGGGAGAGCCTACGAGCAGTACTTC.

This chain links TRBV6-1 with TRBJ2-3, with TRBD2 matching 7 bases. The V and J ends lost 2 bases and 7 bases, in that order; junction bases with no gene match: 9. Germline values: CDR1 MNHNS, CDR2 SASEGT. The CDR3 covers 15 residues. CDR3 in DNA: TGTGCCAGCAGTGAACGTGGGAGGGCCCTATATACGCAGTATTTT. Translation: CASSERGRALYTQYF.

This clonotype has only a few counts. The chain links TRBV5-1 to TRBJ1-4, with 7 positions matching TRBD1. Germline CDR1 and CDR2: SGHRS and YFSETQ. The V and J ends lost 0 bases and 7 bases, in that order; junction bases with no gene match: 6. The CDR3 runs to 15 residues. The CDR3 loop reads CASSLAGRGPEKLFF. CDR3 sequence (DNA): TGCGCCAGCAGCTTGGCAGGAAGGGGGCCTGAAAAACTGTTTTTT.

This clonotype was recorded a few times. The V call is TRBV6-5, the J call TRBJ2-2; TRBD2 agrees at 8 bases. This CDR3 region has 16 residues. Trimming removed 4 bases from V and 1 base from J; junction bases left unmatched: 5. In germline, CDR1 is MNHEY, CDR2 SVGAGI. Written as DNA, the CDR3 is TGTGCCAGCAGTTCGTCCGGGACTAGGAACACCGGGGAGCTGTTTTTT. Translation gives CASSSSGTRNTGELFF.

This clonotype has a handful of counts. V is TRBV10-3 and J is TRBJ2-5, with D tentatively TRBD1 or TRBD2 (6 bases each). The V gene lost 0 bases and the J gene lost 1 base, with 12 bases spanning the gap. The CDR3 is made up of 16 amino acids. Germline lookup yields CDR1 ENHRY and CDR2 SYGVKD. As DNA, the CDR3 is TGTGCCATCAGTGAGTCTACAGAGGGGGGCCAAGAGACCCAGTACTTC. Protein: CAISESTEGGQETQYF.

V usage is TRBV11-2 and J usage is TRBJ1-4; D might be TRBD1 (5 bases). Germline-derived CDR1 and CDR2 are SGHAT and FQNNGV. V gave up 3 bases and J gave up 7 bases, with 9 bases separating them. This CDR3 spans 13 amino acids. CDR3 nucleotide sequence: TGTGCCAGCAGCTTTTACGGGGGTGAAAAACTGTTTTTT. This translates into CASSFYGGEKLFF.

This chain connects TRBV29-1 to TRBJ2-3; either TRBD1 or TRBD2 may fit D (6 bases each). Trimming removed 6 bases at V and 2 bases at J, with 18 bases between. The CDR3 is 15 residues long. CDR1 is SQVTM and CDR2 is ANQGSEA in the germline V gene. CDR3 in DNA: TGCAGCGTGGGACTTACAGGGACCGTCACAGATACGCAGTATTTT. Its translation is CSVGLTGTVTDTQYF.

This clonotype was counted a single time. CDR3 residues: CASSPEAVSTDTQYF. The DNA of the CDR3 is TGTGCCAGCAGCCCTGAAGCGGTAAGCACAGATACGCAGTATTTT. The chain couples TRBV3-1 to TRBJ2-3; a possible D gene is TRBD2 (5 bases). CDR3 length: 15 amino acids. The germline V gene encodes CDR1 LGHDT and CDR2 YNNKEL (reference sequence). V lost 4 bases and J lost 0, with 11 bases in between.

The chain uses TRBV6-1 and TRBJ1-1, with 9 bases matching TRBD1. Germline V CDR1 and CDR2: MNHNS, SASEGT. CDR3 length: 18 amino acids. V shed 3 bases and J 0 bases; nucleotides not matched to a gene: 11. In nucleotides, the CDR3 is TGTGCCAGCAGTGACCACCTGGACAGGGGACGGGTGAACACTGAAGCTTTCTTT. Protein: CASSDHLDRGRVNTEAFF.

This clonotype showed up many times. The chain employs TRBV12-3 or TRBV12-4 and TRBJ2-3, with D tentatively TRBD2 (6 bases). This CDR3 contains 14 residues. With 4 bases removed from V and 2 bases from J, the gap between germline ends came to 10 bases. CDR3 region: CASSYGTLTDTQYF. The DNA for the CDR3 is TGTGCCAGCAGTTACGGGACTCTCACAGATACGCAGTATTTT.

In this sample, this clonotype turned up many times. The J gene is TRBJ2-3, the V gene TRBV5-1; 7 nucleotides line up with TRBD2. The CDR3 runs 17 residues. Germline V lookup: CDR1 SGHRS, CDR2 YFSETQ. Trimming removed 0 bases from V and 3 bases from J; junction bases left unmatched: 10. The CDR3, as DNA: TGCGCCAGCAGCTTGGGGTCTAGCGGAAAGATTACAGATACGCAGTATTTT. It yields the protein CASSLGSSGKITDTQYF.

The J gene is TRBJ1-4, the V gene TRBV6-1; 7 nucleotides agree with TRBD1. CDR3 size: 16 residues. Trimming at V came to 8 bases and at J to 6 bases, leaving 15 bases not matched to a gene. The germline V gene encodes CDR1 MNHNS and CDR2 SASEGT. CDR3 protein: CASGGSVGRGYEKLFF. The CDR3 DNA sequence: TGTGCCAGCGGTGGAAGCGTGGGCAGGGGGTATGAAAAACTGTTTTTT.

The chain combines TRBV30 with TRBJ1-2; 7 nucleotides line up with TRBD1. This CDR3 region has 12 residues. Germline trimming cut 2 bases from V and 6 bases from J; bases unmatched to any gene: 3. CDR1 and CDR2 from the germline V gene are GTSNPN and SVGIG (reference sequence). The CDR3, as DNA: TGTGCCTGGAGTCCCGGACAGGATGGCTACACCTTC. Its protein is CAWSPGQDGYTF.